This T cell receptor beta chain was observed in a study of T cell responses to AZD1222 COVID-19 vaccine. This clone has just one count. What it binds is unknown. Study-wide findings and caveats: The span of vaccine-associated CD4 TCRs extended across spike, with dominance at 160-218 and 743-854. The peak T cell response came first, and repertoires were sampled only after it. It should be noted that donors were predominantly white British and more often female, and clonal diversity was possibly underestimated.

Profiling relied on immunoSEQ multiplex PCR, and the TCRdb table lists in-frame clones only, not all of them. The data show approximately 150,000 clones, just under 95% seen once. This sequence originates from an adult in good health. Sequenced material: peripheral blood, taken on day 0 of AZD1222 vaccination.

The CDR3 reads CASSLGQYSYEQYF. The CDR3 nucleotides read TGTGCCAGCAGCTTAGGGCAGTACTCCTACGAGCAGTACTTC. V usage is TRBV7-9 and J usage is TRBJ2-7; no clear D. CDR1 and CDR2 from the germline V gene are SEHNR and FQNEAQ (reference sequence). Trimming shortened V by 1 base and J by 0 bases, and 7 bases separated the two germline ends. The CDR3 runs to 14 residues.